This entry concerns a single T cell receptor (beta chain). The clone's antigen remains unknown. Libraries were prepared through the immunoSEQ multiplex PCR assay. For the multiplex PCR, a mixture combining 60 forward primers for TCR Vbeta segments and 13 reverse primers for TCR Jbeta segments was used. Amplification of the CDR3 region of rearranged TCR beta genes was performed with a multiplex PCR assay on genomic DNA. On the Illumina HiSeq System, the amplified TCR beta libraries were sequenced as 87-base-pair reads. As for how the authors treated the data: In a later analysis, tens of millions of unique TCR beta chains were counted across the 690 or so repertoires, and roughly 11 million of these chains were shared by at least two donors. Raw reads were error-corrected and collapsed into unique sequences with a nearest-neighbor algorithm that merged closely related sequences to remove PCR and sequencing errors. To assign V, D and J gene segments, CDR3 sequences were aligned to IMGT reference sequences. For a sequence to be retained, at least a six-nucleotide match to both a V gene segment and a J gene segment was required. Rearrangements were called productive when the CDR3 lacked stop codons and stayed in frame with V and J; all others were non-productive. Following IMGT convention, CDR3 was defined as the stretch from the second conserved V-encoded cysteine up to the conserved J-encoded phenylalanine. The earlier analysis of around 640 of the donors excluded sequences that lacked an unambiguous match to a single V gene segment. In an earlier analysis of a few hundred of the donors, a V segment was called functional when productive rearrangements were above 56.7%, and segregating when the standard deviation between donors exceeded 5%. A statistical classification framework was developed to diagnose cytomegalovirus status using the catalog of TCR beta chain sequences. A later analysis assigned V and J genes by comparing TCR nucleotide sequences with IMGT/GENE-DB human TR gene sequences. The TCRdist pipeline was used in a later analysis to assign CDR3 sequences and most-parsimonious VDJ recombination scenarios. In a later analysis, every TCR beta chain was defined by the combination of its CDR3 amino acid sequence and its V-gene family, and reads without a unique V-gene family were dropped. In a later analysis, 450 to 600 highly shared, low-generation-probability nucleotide sequences were removed to address suspected cross-contamination and a sequencing artifact. A later analysis calculated a clonal expansion index for each public chain from normalized within-repertoire ranks of inferred template counts. Generation probabilities in a later analysis came from a VDJ recombination model fitted to out-of-frame rearrangements, and those results were checked against IGoR. In a later analysis, TCR-TCR, TCR-HLA and TCR-CMV co-occurrence was scored with hypergeometric tests, and a repertoire-size bias correction was applied to TCR pairs. To estimate false discovery rates, a later analysis permuted the HLA or CMV assignments 20 times. A later analysis grouped co-occurring TCRs with DBSCAN, adding TCRdist sequence similarity when clustering within HLA-allele-positive subsets. For co-occurrence clustering, repertoires with fewer than 30,000 or more than 120,000 public chains were excluded, along with five or six repertoires with anomalous nucleotide sharing. As stored in TCRdb, this immuneACCESS dataset retains in-frame rearrangements with V and J assigned. A fraction of the clones does not appear; measured against another copy, unresolved V genes explain less than half of the discrepancy, and the remainder lacks a known reason. That table supplies the V and J calls and clone size; D and trimming were determined from the DNA. The sample table includes approximately 80,000 clones. The top ten clones comprise 3.8% of the sample.

The data originate from a study of cytomegalovirus exposure and HLA in healthy donors listed by TCRdb under 2017. General notes on the study: An earlier analysis of roughly 610 of the donors reported approximately 260 Gb of sequence data and 117 million unique TCR beta sequences obtained from about 170 million T cells. The later analysis used no new phenotypic data to find candidate immune exposures, relying instead on TCR beta sequences and their occurrence across donors. Roughly five DR-DQ haplotypes were treated as single units for association and clustering because of strong linkage in the cohort. The number of donors typed differed by locus, with roughly 629-640 for A, B, C, DRB1 and DQB1, roughly 520 for DQA1, 606 for DPA1, and around 430 for DPB1. To study patterns of TCR occurrence, a later analysis re-analyzed previously published TCR beta repertoires from 500 to 850 donors and added high-resolution HLA genotyping. Besides the first cohort of approximately 710 subjects, a separate validation cohort made up of over 95 different subjects was used. To predict cytomegalovirus infection status, the study combined high-throughput TCR immunosequencing, statistical association of individual TCRs with disease status, and machine learning. The study was designed to test whether signatures of past pathogen exposure could be identified by cataloging public T cell receptors. In a later genetic analysis, genome-wide SNP genotypes for about 55% of the 666 donors were used, and that subset was treated as a discovery cohort. HLA typing included class I and class II loci at four-digit resolution. Among about 360 genotyped donors of the cohort, an average of 235,054 unique TCR beta nucleotide sequences were sequenced per donor, about a sixth of them non-productive. An early release that covered fewer than 800 HLA-typed donors contained about 300 gigabases of sequencing data and tens of millions of unique TCR sequences. Every repertoire in the discovery cohort had been generated on one and the same sequencing platform. The study profiled the T cell repertoires of 500 to 800 subjects by immunosequencing and related them to cytomegalovirus serostatus. Donor age, sex, ethnicity and CMV serostatus were compiled alongside the repertoire data. In an earlier analysis of a few hundred of the donors, high-throughput TCR beta sequencing was used to judge whether each TCR beta V gene segment behaved as functional or pseudogenic. Of the 398 genotyped donors, about 84% fell in the genetic ancestry cluster associated with self-reported Caucasian donors. General study outcomes and caveats: In vitro tests confirmed that a few of the cytomegalovirus-associated TCR beta chains recognize cytomegalovirus antigens. When HLA alleles, especially DR and DQ, strongly co-occurred, TCR associations were difficult to assign to individual alleles. Because HLA typing was missing for some donors at each locus, association tests included only the typed subset. V-gene and J-gene trimming of TCR beta chains was associated with a missense DCLRE1C variant in a later genetic analysis, and the association was replicated in an independent cohort. In this cohort, only TCR beta chains were sequenced, and detectable features were limited by the absence of alpha or paired-chain data. In a later analysis, HLA-associated TCR beta chains were found to be more clonally expanded and to have lower generation probabilities than equally common non-associated chains. Because the 87-base-pair reads could not distinguish some IMGT-functional V segments, including TRBV6-2 and TRBV6-3, those segments were excluded. In a later analysis, the rate of TCR association differed among HLA loci, with DRB1 alleles having the most associated TCRs and HLA-C alleles having the fewest. A later analysis associated 16,951 TCR beta sequences with specific HLA alleles at a false discovery rate of 0.05. Immune exposure information for the cohort was limited to CMV serostatus. According to a later analysis, most CMV-associated TCR beta chains appeared to be HLA-restricted, and the HLA associations seemed to be driven largely by CMV exposure. In an earlier analysis of 587 of the donors, most TCR beta V segments appeared in productive rearrangements about 90% or about 30% of the time, broadly matching IMGT annotations. Most TCR sequences were seen in very few donors, while some public TCRs were found in many individuals. A group of highly shared sequence variants was considered likely to be a technical artifact of the sequencing pipeline. A further reported finding was that TCR beta sequences accurately predicted the HLA-A and HLA-B alleles for most subjects in the first cohort. It was suggested by the authors that the approach could potentially be generalized to other disease states and immunological phenotypes. The study gave a list of 150 to 200 TCR beta chains associated with cytomegalovirus. Several of the top co-occurrence clusters appeared to be linked to parvovirus B19, influenza, CMV and Epstein-Barr virus, according to a later analysis. A later genetic analysis reported fewer N-insertions in productive TCRs among donors in an Asian-associated ancestry cluster than the roughly 670-donor mean. Roughly uniform sequencing depth across donors was assumed in presence/absence analyses, although this assumption may not hold. The classifier was reported to diagnose cytomegalovirus status with high specificity and sensitivity in both the original cohort and the validation cohort. The earlier analysis of 587 of the donors excluded 15 to 20 rarely observed V segments, including chromosome 9 orphons, because counts were too low. Correlated functional status among segregating V segments might be attributable to linkage disequilibrium, but an unknown experimental factor could not be ruled out.

The cohort comprised 550 to 700 healthy bone marrow donors. Cohort members were all nominally healthy when sampled, although unrecorded immune exposures were likely present. The donor was CMV seropositive and belonged to the group of 270 or so seropositive cohort members. Each donor provided a peripheral blood sample, and peripheral blood mononuclear cells were used for TCR beta sequencing. The Qiagen DNeasy Blood Extraction Kit was used to extract genomic DNA from the blood cell samples. The CDR3, cysteine through phenylalanine, is 15 amino acids long. Only the CDR3 DNA stays, 45 bases, in frame from base 1. The germline V gene (reference sequence) yields SEHNR for CDR1 and FQNEAQ for CDR2.

The material sequenced was PBMCs. The sequence came from a man between 18 and 35 years old in good health and CMV-seropositive. The chain joins TRBV7-9 to TRBJ2-6; TRBD2 is possibly the D segment (6 matching bases). The CDR3: CAGGKESSGANVLTF. The nucleotide sequence is TGTGCGGGAGGCAAGGAGAGCTCTGGGGCCAACGTCCTGACTTTC.